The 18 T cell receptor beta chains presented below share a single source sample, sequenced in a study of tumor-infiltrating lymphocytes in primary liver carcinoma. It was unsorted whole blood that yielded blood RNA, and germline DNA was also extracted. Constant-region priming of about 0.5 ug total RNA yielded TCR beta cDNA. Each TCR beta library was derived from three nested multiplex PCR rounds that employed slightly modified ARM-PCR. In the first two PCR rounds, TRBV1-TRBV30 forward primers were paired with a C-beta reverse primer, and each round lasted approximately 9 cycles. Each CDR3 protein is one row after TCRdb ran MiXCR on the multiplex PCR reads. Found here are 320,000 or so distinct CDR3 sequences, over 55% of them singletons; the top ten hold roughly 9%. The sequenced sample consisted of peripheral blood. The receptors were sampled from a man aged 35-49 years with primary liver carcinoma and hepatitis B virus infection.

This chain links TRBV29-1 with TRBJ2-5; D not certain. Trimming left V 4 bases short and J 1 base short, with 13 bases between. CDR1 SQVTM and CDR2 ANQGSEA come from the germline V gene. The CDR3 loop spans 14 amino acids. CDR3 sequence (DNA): TGCAGCGTTGCTACCGACAAGGCCCAAGAGACCCAGTACTTC. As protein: CSVATDKAQETQYF. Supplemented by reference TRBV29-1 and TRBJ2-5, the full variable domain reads SAVISQKPSRDICQRGTSLTIQCQVDSQVTMMFWYRQQPGQSLTLIATANQGSEATYESGFVIDKFPISRPNLTFSTLTVSNMSPEDSSIYLCSVATDKAQETQYFGPGTRLLVL.

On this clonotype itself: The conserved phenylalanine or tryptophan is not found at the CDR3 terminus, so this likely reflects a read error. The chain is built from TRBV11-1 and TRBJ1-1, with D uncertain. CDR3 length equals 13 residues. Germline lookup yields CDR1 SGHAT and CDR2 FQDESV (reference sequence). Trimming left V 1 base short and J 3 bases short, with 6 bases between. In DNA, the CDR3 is TGTGCCAGCAGCTTAGGCATGGACACTGAAGCTTTCTAT. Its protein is CASSLGMDTEAFY.

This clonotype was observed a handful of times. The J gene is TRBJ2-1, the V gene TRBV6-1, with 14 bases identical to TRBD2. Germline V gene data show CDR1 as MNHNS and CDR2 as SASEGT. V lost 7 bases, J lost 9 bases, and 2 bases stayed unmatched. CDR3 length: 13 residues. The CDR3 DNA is TGTGCCAGCAAAGGGACTAGCGGGAGTGAGCAGTTCTTC. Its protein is CASKGTSGSEQFF.

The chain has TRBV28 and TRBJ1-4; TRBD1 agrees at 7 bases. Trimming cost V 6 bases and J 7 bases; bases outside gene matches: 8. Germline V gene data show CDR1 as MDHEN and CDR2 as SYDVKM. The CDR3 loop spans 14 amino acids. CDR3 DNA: TGTGCCAGCAGCCCCGGGACAGTCGGTGAAAAACTGTTTTTT. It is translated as CASSPGTVGEKLFF.

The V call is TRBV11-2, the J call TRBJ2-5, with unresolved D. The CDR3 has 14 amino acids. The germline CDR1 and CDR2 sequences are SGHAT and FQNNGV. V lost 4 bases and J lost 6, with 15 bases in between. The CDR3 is CASSSPERRKTQYF. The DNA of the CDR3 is TGTGCCAGCAGCTCACCTGAACGCAGGAAGACCCAGTACTTC.

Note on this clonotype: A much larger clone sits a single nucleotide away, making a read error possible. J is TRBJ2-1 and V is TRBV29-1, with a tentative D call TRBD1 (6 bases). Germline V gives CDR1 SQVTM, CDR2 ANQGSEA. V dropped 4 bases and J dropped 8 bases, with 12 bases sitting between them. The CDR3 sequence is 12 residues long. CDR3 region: CSVGQGSDEQFF. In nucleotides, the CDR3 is TGCAGCGTTGGTCAGGGGTCAGATGAGCAGTTCTTC.

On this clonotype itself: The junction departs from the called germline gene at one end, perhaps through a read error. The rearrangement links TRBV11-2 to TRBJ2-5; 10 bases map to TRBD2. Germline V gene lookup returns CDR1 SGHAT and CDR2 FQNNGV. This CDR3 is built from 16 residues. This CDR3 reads CATSLNSGRSQETKYF. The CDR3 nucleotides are TGTGCCACCAGCTTAAATAGCGGGAGGTCCCAAGAGACCAAATACTTC.

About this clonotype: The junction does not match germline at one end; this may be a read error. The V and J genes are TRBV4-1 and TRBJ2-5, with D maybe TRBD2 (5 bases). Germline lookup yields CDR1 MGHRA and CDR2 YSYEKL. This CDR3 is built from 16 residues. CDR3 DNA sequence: TGCGCCAGCAGCCAGGACTCGGGTTATATCCAAGGGACCCAGTACTTC. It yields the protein CASSQDSGYIQGTQYF.

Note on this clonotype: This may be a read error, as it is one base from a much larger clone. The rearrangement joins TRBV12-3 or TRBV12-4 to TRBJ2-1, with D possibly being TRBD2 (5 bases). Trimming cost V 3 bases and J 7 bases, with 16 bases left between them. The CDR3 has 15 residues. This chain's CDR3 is CASSFGAVGPNEQFF. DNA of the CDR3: TGTGCCAGCAGTTTTGGAGCGGTAGGGCCGAATGAGCAGTTCTTC.

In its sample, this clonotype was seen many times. The CDR3 region is CASSLDSSSGANVLTF. In DNA, the CDR3 is TGCGCCAGCAGCCTGGACAGCTCCTCTGGGGCCAACGTCCTGACTTTC. The chain employs TRBV4-1 and TRBJ2-6; perhaps TRBD1 as D (6 bases). The germline V gene encodes CDR1 MGHRA and CDR2 YSYEKL. Trimming took off 4 bases at V and 0 bases at J, with 10 bases between the two ends. This CDR3 spans 16 amino acids.

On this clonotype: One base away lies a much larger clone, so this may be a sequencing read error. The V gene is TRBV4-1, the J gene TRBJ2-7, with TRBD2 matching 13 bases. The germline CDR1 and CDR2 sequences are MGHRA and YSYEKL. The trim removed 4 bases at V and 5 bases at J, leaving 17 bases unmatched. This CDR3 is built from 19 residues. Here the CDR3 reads CASSRDTAGLAGRGDEQYF. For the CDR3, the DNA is TGCGCCAGCAGCCGTGATACGGCGGGACTAGCGGGGAGAGGAGACGAGCAGTACTTC.

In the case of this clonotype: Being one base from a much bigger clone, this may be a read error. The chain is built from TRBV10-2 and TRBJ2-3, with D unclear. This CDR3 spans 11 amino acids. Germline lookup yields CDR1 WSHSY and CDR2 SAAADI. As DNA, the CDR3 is TGCACCAGCACCCACACAGATACGCAGTATTTT. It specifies CTSTHTDTQYF.

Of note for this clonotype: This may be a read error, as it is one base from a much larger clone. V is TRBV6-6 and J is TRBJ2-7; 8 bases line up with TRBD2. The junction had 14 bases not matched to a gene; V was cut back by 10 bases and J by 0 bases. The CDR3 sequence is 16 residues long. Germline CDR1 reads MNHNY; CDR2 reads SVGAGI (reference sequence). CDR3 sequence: CATRSYPGTSSYEQYF. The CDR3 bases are TGTGCCACCAGGAGCTATCCCGGGACTAGCTCCTACGAGCAGTACTTC.

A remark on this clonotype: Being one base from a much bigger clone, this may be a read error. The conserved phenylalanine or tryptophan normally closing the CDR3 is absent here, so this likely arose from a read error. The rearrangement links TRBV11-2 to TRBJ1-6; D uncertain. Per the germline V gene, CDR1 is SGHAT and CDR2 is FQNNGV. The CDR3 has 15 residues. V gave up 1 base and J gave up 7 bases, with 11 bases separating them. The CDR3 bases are TGTGCCAGCAGCTTAGGTATAGCGTCGAATTCACCCCTCCACTCT. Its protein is CASSLGIASNSPLHS.

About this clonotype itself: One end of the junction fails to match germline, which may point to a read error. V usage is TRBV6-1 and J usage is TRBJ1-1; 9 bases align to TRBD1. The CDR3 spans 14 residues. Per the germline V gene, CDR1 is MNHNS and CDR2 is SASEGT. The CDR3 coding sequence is TGTGCCGGCAGCCTCGGACAGGGGAGCACCGAAGCTTTCTTT. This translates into CAGSLGQGSTEAFF.

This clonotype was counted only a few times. The CDR3 loop is CASRPDAYYEQYF. The CDR3 nucleotides are TGTGCCAGCAGACCTGATGCCTACTACGAGCAGTACTTC. The chain carries TRBV6-6 and TRBJ2-7; D is unclear. CDR1 and CDR2 (germline): MNHNY, SVGAGI (reference sequence). The CDR3 runs 13 residues. V lost 6 bases and J 3 bases, leaving 12 bases between the germline ends.

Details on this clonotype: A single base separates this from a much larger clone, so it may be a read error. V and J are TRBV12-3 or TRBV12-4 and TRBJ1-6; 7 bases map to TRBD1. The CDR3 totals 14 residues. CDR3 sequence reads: CTSSFSGGNSPLHF. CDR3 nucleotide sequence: TGTACCAGCAGTTTCTCAGGGGGTAATTCACCCCTCCACTTT.

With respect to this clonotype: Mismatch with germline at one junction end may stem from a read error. For the CDR3, the DNA is TGTGCCAGCAGCCCAACCCGATCCACAGTTAGATCTGGGACCAACGTCCTGACTTTC. Translating gives CASSPTRSTVRSGTNVLTF. The gene calls are TRBV12-3 or TRBV12-4 and TRBJ2-6; D not certain. This CDR3 comprises 19 residues.